This record covers a single T cell receptor beta chain. Its specific antigen is unknown. Per-base qualities were not stored, and no clone one base away is much larger. The CDR3 regions of human TCRbeta chains were analyzed by immunosequencing. In the source study's methods: TCRs in the repertoires were matched against a reference library of SARS-CoV-2-specific TCRs that had been generated with the MIRA antigen-specificity platform. Breadth was defined as the fraction of unique TCRs that were SARS-CoV-2-associated. Depth was defined as the fraction of total T cells that were SARS-CoV-2-associated. Each spike-specific TCR was assigned to its reactive spike region and to a CD4 or CD8 class using the MIRA data. Log10-transformed breadth and depth values were compared by one-way ANOVA with Sidak's multiple comparisons tests. The clones in this table, taken by TCRdb from immuneACCESS, are in-frame only. Not every clone is retained; where verified, under half of the shortfall comes from an unresolved V gene, and the cause of the rest is unknown. The V and J calls and clone size are taken from that table; D and trimming were inferred from the DNA. The table for this sample lists 140,000 to 150,000 clones; about 93% of them were counted only once. Jointly, the top ten make up about 5.1% of the sample.

There are 18 amino acids in the CDR3, from cysteine to phenylalanine inclusive. The read is trimmed to its CDR3 DNA, 54 bases read in frame from base 1. Germline trimming: 4 bases from V, 2 bases from J; junction bases outside gene matches: 12. The germline V gene provides CDR1 MRHNA and CDR2 SNTAGT. The sample belongs to a study of T cell responses to AZD1222 COVID-19 vaccine (dated by TCRdb to the early 2020s). For the wider study: AZD1222 recipients whose second dose came at about 4 weeks and those whose second dose came at about 12 weeks were combined into one group, since spike-specific TCR depth and breadth did not differ between the two schedules. TCR sequencing covered 233 trial participants: approximately 200 given two doses of AZD1222 and around 26 given two doses of MenACWY control vaccine. Enrollment into the trials was organized by age into subgroups of 18-55, 56-69 and 70-plus years, and those subgroups contained roughly 140, 27 and 60 TCR-sequenced participants, respectively.

Study-wide conclusions, independent of this receptor: No day 14 peak-response samples were available, so repertoires were characterized only after the peak T cell response. Conclusions about previously exposed vaccinees are limited because only six or seven AZD1222 recipients were SARS-CoV-2 seropositive at baseline. The vaccine-associated CD4 TCRs covered the entire spike protein, and the dominant responses fell in regions 160-218 and 743-854. Epitopes outside the regions mutated in the B.1.351 and B.1.1.7 variants were reportedly recognized by nearly half of the unique spike-specific TCRs. In the small 56-69-year group, the increase in depth fell short of significance, most likely because of low power. Most participants were white British and females outnumbered males, and the authors suggested that clonal diversity may have been underestimated. Spike-specific TCR breadth and depth rose significantly after two AZD1222 doses compared with day 0 and with MenACWY recipients.

The time point label here, explained by the study, means: baseline before first vaccination. The vaccinee samples were drawn from two UK trials, COV001 and COV002, one of which was a single-blind randomized controlled phase 2/3 trial testing AZD1222 (ChAdOx1 nCoV-19) in healthy adults. For TCRbeta chain sequencing, PBMC samples were collected from trial participants at day 0 and at day 28 after the second dose. The input for sequencing was peripheral blood, taken on day 0 of AZD1222 vaccination. This chain is built from TRBV6-4 and TRBJ2-3; TRBD2 agrees with 10 junctional bases. The TCR was taken from an adult in good health. The DNA sequence reads TGTGCCAGCAGTGTGAGGGGGCTAGCGGGAGTTGACACAGATACGCAGTATTTT. Its translation reads: CASSVRGLAGVDTDTQYF.